The clone carrying this TCR beta chain has more than one count but fewer than ten. Its antigen is undetermined. This sample was taken from a study of T-cell reconstitution after alpha-beta-depleted transplantation in children. Regarding the study as a whole: In some patients, recipient T cells and intrathymic progenitors surviving conditioning explained high day-60 diversity. By one year post-transplant, T-cell counts and diversity largely arose from T cells that were newly produced. The origin of alpha-beta T cells about two months after transplant was reportedly several hundred expanded graft clones.

This CDR3 has 15 amino acids. CDR1 and CDR2 from the germline V gene are MNHEY and SVGEGT. Between the trimmed V and J ends, which lost 6 bases and 7 bases, there was a span of 22 bases. Preparation of the TCRbeta library was carried out with unique molecular identifiers. Each CDR3 protein is one row after TCRdb ran MiXCR on the PCR reads. The sample lists approximately 980,000 distinct CDR3 sequences, less than 30% occurring once. The chain carries TRBV6-2 or TRBV6-3 and TRBJ2-7; D ambiguous. The sample here was PBMCs, mostly from graft donor cells, taken 360 days after TCRalphabeta/CD19-depleted stem cell transplant. This clonotype originated in a boy younger than two who had a stem cell transplant for SCID, so the T cells may come from the graft donor. The CDR3 coding sequence is TGTGCCAGCAGCCCCCCCCTCTCGTTCTACCGGGAGCAGTACTTC. Its translation: CASSPPLSFYREQYF.